One T cell receptor beta chain is described in this entry. Its antigen is unknown. Some clones are missing from TCRdb's copy, which holds only in-frame ones; the method was immunoSEQ multiplex PCR. The sample has approximately 190,000 clones, approximately 91% seen once. The data were obtained in a study of T cell responses to AZD1222 COVID-19 vaccine. The length of the CDR3 is 17 residues. V lost 5 bases, J lost 2 bases, and 9 bases stayed unmatched. Germline values: CDR1 SGHVS, CDR2 FQNEAQ. Study-level results: After the peak T cell response, and only then, were repertoires sampled. The study reported that nearly half of spike-specific TCRs target unmutated variant regions.

The origin of this receptor is an adult in good health. Sequences were derived from peripheral blood, sampled on day 0 of AZD1222 vaccination. The chain recombines TRBV7-8 with TRBJ1-5, with 10 nucleotides matching TRBD1. The chain's CDR3 is CASSPRDRGVGNQPQHF. In DNA, the CDR3 is TGTGCCAGCAGCCCGCGGGACAGGGGAGTTGGCAATCAGCCCCAGCATTTT.